The clone carrying this T cell receptor (beta chain) showed up just a few times. Its cognate antigen is unknown. These data originate in a study of Tregs in tolerant kidney transplant recipients. Study-wide background: Related graft donors supplied nonmyeloablative bone marrow transplants, and mixed chimerism was transient. Study-level points and caveats: The small number of patients limits these findings pending further validation. Biological reproducibility was not directly addressed, but technical replication error appeared minimal. In tolerant patients, donor-specific Tregs outgrew total Tregs, suggesting antigen-driven expansion.

This table comes from immunoSEQ multiplex PCR, and its TCRdb copy is limited to in-frame clones, with some not included. Of roughly 80,000 clones in the sample, 85% to 95% are singletons; the top ten hold approximately 0.35%. Germline V gene sequence: CDR1 SGHRS, CDR2 YFSETQ. The CDR3 has 15 residues. V lost 0 bases and J 2 bases, leaving 12 bases between the germline ends. This TCR derives from a human donor who received a combined kidney and bone marrow transplant. This sample comprised Tregs from blood, obtained before the transplant. This chain uses TRBV5-1 with TRBJ2-7; tentative D call: TRBD2 (5 bases). DNA of the CDR3: TGCGCCAGCAGCTTGGGACTATCGGGTACCTACGAGCAGTACTTC. Amino acids: CASSLGLSGTYEQYF.